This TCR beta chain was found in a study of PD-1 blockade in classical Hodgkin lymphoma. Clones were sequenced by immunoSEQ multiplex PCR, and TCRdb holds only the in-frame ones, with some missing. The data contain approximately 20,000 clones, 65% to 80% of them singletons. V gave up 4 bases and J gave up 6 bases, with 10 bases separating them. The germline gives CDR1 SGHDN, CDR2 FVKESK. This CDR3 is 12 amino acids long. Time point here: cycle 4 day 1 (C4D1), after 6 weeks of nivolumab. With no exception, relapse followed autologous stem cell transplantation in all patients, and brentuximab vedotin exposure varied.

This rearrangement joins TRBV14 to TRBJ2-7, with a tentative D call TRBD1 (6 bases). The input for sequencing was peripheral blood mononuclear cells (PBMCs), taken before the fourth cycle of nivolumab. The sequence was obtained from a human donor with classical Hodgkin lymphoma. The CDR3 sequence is CASSRTGFEQYF. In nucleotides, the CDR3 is TGTGCCAGCAGCCGAACAGGGTTCGAGCAGTACTTC.